This T cell receptor (beta chain) was recovered during a study of blood T cell repertoires in COVID-19. Study-wide background: Samples of COVID-19 (acute and convalescent) were obtained from the United States, Italy and Spain. From T cells, B-cell-depleted T cells, or PBMCs came the material, which was cDNA or gDNA.

The authors' processing: Reference gene primer amplification yielded estimated nucleated cell counts. The assay was immunoSEQ multiplex PCR, and TCRdb's table has in-frame clones only and misses some. The DNA was the basis for D and trimming; V, J and clone size are from that table. This repertoire shows 150,000 or so clones, about 88% found once; its top ten account for 2.3%. The sample comprised peripheral blood. This TCR came from a human donor in a cohort sampled during active COVID-19.

The CDR3 is CASRRQDISYEQYF. CDR3 nucleotide sequence: TGTGCCAGCAGGAGACAGGATATCTCCTACGAGCAGTACTTC. This sequence joins TRBV6-5 and TRBJ2-7; D is perhaps TRBD1 (6 bases). The CDR3 runs 14 residues. Germline CDR1 MNHEY, CDR2 SVGAGI. V was shortened by 6 bases and J by 0 bases, with 12 bases between the two germline ends.